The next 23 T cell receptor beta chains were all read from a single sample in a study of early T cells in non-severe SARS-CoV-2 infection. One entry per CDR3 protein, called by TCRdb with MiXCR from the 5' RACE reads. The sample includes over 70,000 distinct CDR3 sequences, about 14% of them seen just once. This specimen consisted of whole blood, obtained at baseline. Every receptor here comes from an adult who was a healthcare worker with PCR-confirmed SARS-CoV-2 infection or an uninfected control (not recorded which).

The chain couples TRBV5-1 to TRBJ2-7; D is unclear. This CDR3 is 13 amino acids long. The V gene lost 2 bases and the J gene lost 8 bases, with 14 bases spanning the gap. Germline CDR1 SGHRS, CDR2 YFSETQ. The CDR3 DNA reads TGCGCCAGCAGCTTACAAGCCCCGGCGCAGCAGTACTTC. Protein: CASSLQAPAQQYF.

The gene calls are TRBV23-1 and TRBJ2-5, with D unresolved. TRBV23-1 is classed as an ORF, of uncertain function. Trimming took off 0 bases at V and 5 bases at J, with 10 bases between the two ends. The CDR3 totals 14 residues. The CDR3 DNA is TGCGCCAGCAGTCAATCCGCAGCCACCGAGACCCAGTACTTC. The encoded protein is CASSQSAATETQYF.

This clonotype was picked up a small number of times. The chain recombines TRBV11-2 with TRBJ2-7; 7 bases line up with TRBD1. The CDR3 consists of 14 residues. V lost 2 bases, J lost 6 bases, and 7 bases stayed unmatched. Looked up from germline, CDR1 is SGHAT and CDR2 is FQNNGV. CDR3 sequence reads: CASSLLGQLIEQYF. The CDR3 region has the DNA TGTGCCAGCAGCTTATTGGGACAGCTGATCGAGCAGTACTTC.

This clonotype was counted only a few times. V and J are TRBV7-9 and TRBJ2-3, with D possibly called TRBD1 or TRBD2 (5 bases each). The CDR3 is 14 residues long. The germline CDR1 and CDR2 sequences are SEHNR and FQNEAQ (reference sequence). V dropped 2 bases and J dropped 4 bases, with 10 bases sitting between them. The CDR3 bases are TGTGCCAGCAGCTTAAGAGGGGCAGCAGATACGCAGTATTTT. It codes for CASSLRGAADTQYF.

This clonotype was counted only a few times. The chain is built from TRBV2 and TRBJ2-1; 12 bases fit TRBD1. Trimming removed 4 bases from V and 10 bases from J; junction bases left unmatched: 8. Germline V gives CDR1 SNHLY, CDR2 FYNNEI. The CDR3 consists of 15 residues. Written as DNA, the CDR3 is TGTGCCAGCAGTGCTGCAGGGACAGGGGGCATCGAGCAGTTCTTC. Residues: CASSAAGTGGIEQFF. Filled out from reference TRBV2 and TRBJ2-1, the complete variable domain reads EPEVTQTPSHQVTQMGQEVILRCVPISNHLYFYWYRQILGQKVEFLVSFYNNEISEKSEIFDDQFSVERPDGSNFTLKIRSTKLEDSAMYFCASSAAGTGGIEQFFGPGTRLTVL.

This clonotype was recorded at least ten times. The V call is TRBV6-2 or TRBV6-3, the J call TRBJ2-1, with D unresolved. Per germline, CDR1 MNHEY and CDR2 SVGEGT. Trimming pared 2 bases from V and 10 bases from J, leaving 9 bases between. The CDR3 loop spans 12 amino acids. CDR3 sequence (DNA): TGTGCCAGCAGTTACGGGATCCCAGAGCAGTTCTTC. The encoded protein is CASSYGIPEQFF.

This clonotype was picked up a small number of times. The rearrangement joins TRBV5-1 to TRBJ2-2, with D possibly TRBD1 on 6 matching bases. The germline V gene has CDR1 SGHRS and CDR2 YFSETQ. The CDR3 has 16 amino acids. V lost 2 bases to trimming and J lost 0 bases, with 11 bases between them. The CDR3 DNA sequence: TGCGCCAGCAGCTTTAGGGGGATCCCGAACACCGGGGAGCTGTTTTTT. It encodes CASSFRGIPNTGELFF.

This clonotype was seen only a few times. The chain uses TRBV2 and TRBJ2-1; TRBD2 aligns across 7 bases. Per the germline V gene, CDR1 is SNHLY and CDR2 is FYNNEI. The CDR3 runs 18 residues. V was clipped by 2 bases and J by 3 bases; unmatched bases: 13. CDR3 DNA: TGTGCCAGCAGTGAAAGTTCAGGAGCGGGGTTCTACTACAATGAGCAGTTCTTC. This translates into CASSESSGAGFYYNEQFF.

The CDR3 protein is CSARGQGAYNSPLHF. The CDR3 DNA sequence: TGCAGTGCTAGGGGCCAGGGGGCATATAATTCACCCCTCCACTTT. The rearrangement uses TRBV20-1 and TRBJ1-6, with 8 bases that match TRBD1. Germline trimming cut 3 bases from V and 4 bases from J; bases unmatched to any gene: 5. CDR1 is DFQATT and CDR2 is SNEGSKA in the germline V gene (reference sequence). The CDR3 length is 15 residues.

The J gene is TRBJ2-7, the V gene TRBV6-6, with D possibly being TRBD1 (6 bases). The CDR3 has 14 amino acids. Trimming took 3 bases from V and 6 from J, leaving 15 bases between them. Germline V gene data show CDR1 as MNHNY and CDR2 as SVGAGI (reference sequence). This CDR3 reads CASSYSGQLSEQYF. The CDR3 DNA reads TGTGCCAGCAGTTATTCCGGACAGCTATCCGAGCAGTACTTC.

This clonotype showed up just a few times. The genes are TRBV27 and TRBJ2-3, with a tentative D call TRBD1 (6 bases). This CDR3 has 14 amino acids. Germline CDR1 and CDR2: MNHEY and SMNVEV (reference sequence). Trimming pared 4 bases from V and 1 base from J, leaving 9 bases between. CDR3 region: CASSSPGGTDTQYF. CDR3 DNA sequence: TGTGCCAGCAGTTCCCCAGGGGGCACAGATACGCAGTATTTT.

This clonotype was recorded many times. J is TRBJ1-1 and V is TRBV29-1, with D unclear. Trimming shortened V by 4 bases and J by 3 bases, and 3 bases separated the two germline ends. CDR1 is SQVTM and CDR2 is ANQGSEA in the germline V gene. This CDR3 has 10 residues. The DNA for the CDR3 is TGCAGCGTTGTATACACTGAAGCTTTCTTT. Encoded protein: CSVVYTEAFF.

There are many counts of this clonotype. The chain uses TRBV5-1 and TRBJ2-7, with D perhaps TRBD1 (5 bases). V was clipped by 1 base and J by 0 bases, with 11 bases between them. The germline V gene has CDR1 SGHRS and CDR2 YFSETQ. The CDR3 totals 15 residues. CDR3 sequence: CASSLQGTLSYEQYF. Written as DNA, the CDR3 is TGCGCCAGCAGCTTGCAGGGAACGCTCTCCTACGAGCAGTACTTC.

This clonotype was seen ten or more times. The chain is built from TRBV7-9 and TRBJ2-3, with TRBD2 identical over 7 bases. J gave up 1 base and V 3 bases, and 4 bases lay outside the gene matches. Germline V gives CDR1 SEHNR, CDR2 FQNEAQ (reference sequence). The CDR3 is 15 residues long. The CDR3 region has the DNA TGTGCCAGCAGCTTGGGACTACGTGGCACAGATACGCAGTATTTT. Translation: CASSLGLRGTDTQYF.

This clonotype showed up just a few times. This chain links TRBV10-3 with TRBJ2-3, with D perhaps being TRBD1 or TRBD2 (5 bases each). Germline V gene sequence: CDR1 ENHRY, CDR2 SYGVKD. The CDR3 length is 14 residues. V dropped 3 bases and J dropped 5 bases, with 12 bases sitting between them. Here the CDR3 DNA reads TGTGCCATCAGTGACGGGACCCGAGGAGATACGCAGTATTTT. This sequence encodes CAISDGTRGDTQYF.

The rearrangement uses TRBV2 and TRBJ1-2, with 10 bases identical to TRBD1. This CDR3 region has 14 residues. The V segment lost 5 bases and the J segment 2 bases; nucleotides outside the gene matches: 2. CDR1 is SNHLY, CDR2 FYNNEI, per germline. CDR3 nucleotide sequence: TGTGCCAGCAGTTCGGGACAGGGGAACTATGGCTACACCTTC. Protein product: CASSSGQGNYGYTF.

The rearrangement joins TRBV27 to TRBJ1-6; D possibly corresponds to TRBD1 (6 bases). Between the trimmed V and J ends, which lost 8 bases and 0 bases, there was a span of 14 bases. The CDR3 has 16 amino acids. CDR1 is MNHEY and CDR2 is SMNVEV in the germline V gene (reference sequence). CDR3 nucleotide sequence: TGTGCCAGCGGGGGGCGGGGTAACTCCTATAATTCACCCCTCCACTTT. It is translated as CASGGRGNSYNSPLHF.

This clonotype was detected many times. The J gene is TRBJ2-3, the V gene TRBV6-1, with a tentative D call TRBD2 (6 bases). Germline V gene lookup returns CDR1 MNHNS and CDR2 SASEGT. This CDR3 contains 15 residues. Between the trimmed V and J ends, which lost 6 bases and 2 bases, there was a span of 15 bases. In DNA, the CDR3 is TGTGCCAGCAGCAAGCCGGGACTTTCCACAGATACGCAGTATTTT. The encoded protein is CASSKPGLSTDTQYF.

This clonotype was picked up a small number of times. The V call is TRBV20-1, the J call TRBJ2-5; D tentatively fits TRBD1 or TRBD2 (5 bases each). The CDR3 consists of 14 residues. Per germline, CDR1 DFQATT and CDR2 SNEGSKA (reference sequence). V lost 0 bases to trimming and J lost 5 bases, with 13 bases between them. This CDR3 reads CSAREGTVRETQYF. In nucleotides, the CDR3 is TGCAGTGCTAGAGAGGGGACGGTCAGGGAGACCCAGTACTTC.

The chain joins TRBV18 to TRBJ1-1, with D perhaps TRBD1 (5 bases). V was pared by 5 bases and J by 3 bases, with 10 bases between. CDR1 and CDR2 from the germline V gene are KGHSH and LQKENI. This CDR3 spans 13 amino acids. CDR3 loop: CASSTGTDTEAFF. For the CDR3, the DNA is TGTGCCAGCTCAACCGGGACCGACACTGAAGCTTTCTTT. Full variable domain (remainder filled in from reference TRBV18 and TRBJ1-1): NAGVMQNPRHLVRRRGQEARLRCSPMKGHSHVYWYRQLPEEGLKFMVYLQKENIIDESGMPKERFSAEFPKEGPSILRIQQVVRGDSAAYFCASSTGTDTEAFFGQGTRLTVV.

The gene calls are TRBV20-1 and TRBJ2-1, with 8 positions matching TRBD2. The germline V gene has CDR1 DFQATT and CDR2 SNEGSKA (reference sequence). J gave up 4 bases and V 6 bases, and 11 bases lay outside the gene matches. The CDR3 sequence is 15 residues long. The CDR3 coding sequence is TGCAGTGCCTGTGATCTAGCGGGTTCATACAATGAGCAGTTCTTC. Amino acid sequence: CSACDLAGSYNEQFF.

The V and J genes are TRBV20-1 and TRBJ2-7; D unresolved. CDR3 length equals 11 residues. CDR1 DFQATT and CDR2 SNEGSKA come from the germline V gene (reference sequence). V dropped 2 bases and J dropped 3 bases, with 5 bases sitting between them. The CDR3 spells CSARSHYEQYF. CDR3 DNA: TGCAGTGCTAGATCCCACTACGAGCAGTACTTC.

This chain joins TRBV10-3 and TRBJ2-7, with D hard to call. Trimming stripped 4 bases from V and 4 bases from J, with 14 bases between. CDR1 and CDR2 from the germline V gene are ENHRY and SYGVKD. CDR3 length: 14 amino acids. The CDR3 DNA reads TGTGCCATCAGTGGAGATTTAGGAGAATACGAGCAGTACTTC. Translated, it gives CAISGDLGEYEQYF.